The 3 T cell receptor beta chains below were found in one sample sequenced in a study of cytomegalovirus exposure and HLA in healthy donors. Vbeta (60) and Jbeta (13) primers were used in the PCR. Libraries were prepared by immunoSEQ multiplex PCR; TCRdb keeps only in-frame clonotypes and omits some of them. Among around 100,000 clones listed, 65% to 75% were seen once. The sample comprised PBMCs. The receptors shown here come from a woman in her late teens or twenties in good health and CMV-seropositive.

The gene calls are TRBV28 and TRBJ1-1; 7 nucleotides line up with TRBD1. This CDR3 is 15 amino acids long. Losses at the gene ends were 5 bases for V and 4 bases for J; bases not matched to a gene: 10. In germline, CDR1 is MDHEN, CDR2 SYDVKM. CDR3 protein: CASSPTDRVSTEAFF. CDR3 DNA: TGTGCCAGCAGTCCCACAGACAGGGTGAGCACTGAAGCTTTCTTT. The whole variable domain, remainder taken from reference TRBV28 and TRBJ1-1, is DVKVTQSSRYLVKRTGEKVFLECVQDMDHENMFWYRQDPGLGLRLIYFSYDVKMKEKGDIPEGYSVSREKKERFSLILESASTNQTSMYLCASSPTDRVSTEAFFGQGTRLTVV.

The rearrangement uses TRBV19 and TRBJ2-3; 8 nucleotides agree with TRBD1. This CDR3 region has 15 residues. Germline CDR1 LNHDA, CDR2 SQIVND (reference sequence). V shed 3 bases, J shed 0 bases, and the junction held 2 bases outside the gene matches. The CDR3, as DNA: TGTGCCAGTAGTATCTGGACAGGGAGCACAGATACGCAGTATTTT. This translates into CASSIWTGSTDTQYF.

This clone is a singleton in its sample. Here the CDR3 DNA reads TGCGCCAGCAGCTTGGGGACGACTAGCGGGCCGTTTGTTGATACGCAGTATTTT. It translates to CASSLGTTSGPFVDTQYF. The rearrangement joins TRBV5-1 to TRBJ2-3; 10 bases align to TRBD2. Trimming took 0 bases from V and 6 from J; bases not matched to a gene: 13. The CDR3 is 18 amino acids. CDR1 SGHRS and CDR2 YFSETQ come from the germline V gene.